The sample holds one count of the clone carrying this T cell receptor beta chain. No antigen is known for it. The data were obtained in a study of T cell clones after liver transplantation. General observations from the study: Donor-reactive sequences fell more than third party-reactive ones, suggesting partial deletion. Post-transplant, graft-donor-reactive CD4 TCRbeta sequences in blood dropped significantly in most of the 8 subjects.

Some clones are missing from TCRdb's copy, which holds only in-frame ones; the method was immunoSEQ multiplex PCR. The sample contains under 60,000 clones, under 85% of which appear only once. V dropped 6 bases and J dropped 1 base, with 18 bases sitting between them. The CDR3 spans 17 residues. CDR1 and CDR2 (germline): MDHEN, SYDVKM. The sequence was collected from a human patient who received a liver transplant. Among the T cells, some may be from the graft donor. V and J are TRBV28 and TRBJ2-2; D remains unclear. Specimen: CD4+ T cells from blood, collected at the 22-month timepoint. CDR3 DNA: TGTGCCAGCAGCGGCCTAGAGGCCGCCATGAACACCGGGGAGCTGTTTTTT. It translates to CASSGLEAAMNTGELFF.